This paragraph reports one T cell receptor (beta chain). The antigen is undetermined. TCRdb keeps only in-frame clones here, not all; method: immunoSEQ multiplex PCR. The sample yields some 98,000 clones, roughly 84% seen once. CDR1 is MGHDK, CDR2 SYGVNS, per germline. V was pared by 6 bases and J by 3 bases, with 3 bases of the junction left unmatched. This CDR3 is built from 14 residues. This record comes from a study of OX40 agonist ivuxolimab in advanced cancers. Study summary: Enrollees could have had prior anti-PD-1, anti-PD-L1 or anti-CTLA-4 therapy, which around 43% had received.

General study points: The study found among the lowest clonal expansion in partial responders at 0.1-3.0 mg/kg. Certain nonresponders likewise exhibited a low normalized T-cell clonal expansion. Antigen specificity was not determined for the expanded peripheral T cells.

Sequenced material: CD4+ or CD8+ T cells sorted from blood, taken in a trial of the OX40 agonist ivuxolimab. V usage is TRBV25-1 and J usage is TRBJ2-2; TRBD1 matches 8 bases. This clonotype was obtained from an adult with an advanced solid tumor such as melanoma, head and neck, liver or kidney cancer. This chain's CDR3 is CASRSQGDTGELFF. For the CDR3, the DNA is TGTGCCAGCAGATCACAGGGGGACACCGGGGAGCTGTTTTTT.